This T cell receptor (beta chain) was documented in a study of T cell responses to AZD1222 COVID-19 vaccine. Findings of the study overall: Sampled repertoires all dated from after the peak T cell response. The donor cohort was predominantly white British with a female majority, and clonal diversity may have been underestimated. Of spike-specific TCRs, nearly half reportedly target regions left unmutated in variants.

CDR3 length equals 16 residues. Germline V gives CDR1 MNHEY, CDR2 SVGAGI. V lost 0 bases and J lost 10, with 18 bases in between. The assay was immunoSEQ multiplex PCR, and TCRdb's table has in-frame clones only and misses some. The sample carries 70,000 to 95,000 clones, approximately 87% recorded once. On this clone: The antigen remains undetermined.

Sequences were derived from peripheral blood, sampled on day 0 of MenACWY control vaccination. This chain connects TRBV6-5 to TRBJ1-4; tentatively, D is TRBD1 (5 bases). The TCR comes from an adult in good health. The CDR3, as DNA: TGTGCCAGCAGTTACTCGACCGACCGTTCGCAGGGAAAACTGTTTTTT. The encoded protein is CASSYSTDRSQGKLFF.